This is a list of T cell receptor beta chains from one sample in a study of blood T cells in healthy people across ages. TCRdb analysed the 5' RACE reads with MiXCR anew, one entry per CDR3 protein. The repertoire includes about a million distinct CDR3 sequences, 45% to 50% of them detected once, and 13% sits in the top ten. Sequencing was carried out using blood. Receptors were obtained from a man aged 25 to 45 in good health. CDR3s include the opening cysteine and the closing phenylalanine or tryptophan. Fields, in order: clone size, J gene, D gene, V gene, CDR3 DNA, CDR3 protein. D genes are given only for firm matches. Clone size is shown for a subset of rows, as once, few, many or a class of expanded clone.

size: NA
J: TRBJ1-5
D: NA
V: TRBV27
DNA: TGTGCCAGCAGTCGGGCCTCGGGCAATCAGCCCCAGCATTTT
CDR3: CASSRASGNQPQHF

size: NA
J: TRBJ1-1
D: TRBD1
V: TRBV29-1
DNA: TGCAGCGTGCCGGGACAGGGGGTTTACACTGAAGCTTTCTTT
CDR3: CSVPGQGVYTEAFF

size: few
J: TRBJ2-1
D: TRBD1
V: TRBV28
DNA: TGTGCCACCCTCCGGGACAGGGGACACAATGAGCAGTTCTTC
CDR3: CATLRDRGHNEQFF

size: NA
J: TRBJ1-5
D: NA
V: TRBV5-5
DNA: TGTGCCAGCAGCTCGGTAGCTAGGACAGATAGCAATCAGCCCCAGCATTTT
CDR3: CASSSVARTDSNQPQHF

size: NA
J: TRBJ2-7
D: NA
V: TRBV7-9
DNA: TGTGCCAGCACCTCGCAGGGATTCACCTACGAGCAGTACTTC
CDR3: CASTSQGFTYEQYF

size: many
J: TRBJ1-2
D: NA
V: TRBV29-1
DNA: TGCAGCGTTGAGATAGGAACCTATGGCTACACCTTC
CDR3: CSVEIGTYGYTF

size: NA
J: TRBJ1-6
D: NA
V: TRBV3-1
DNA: TGTGCCAGCAGCCAAGCGGGCGGTCATTCACCCCTCCACTTT
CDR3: CASSQAGGHSPLHF

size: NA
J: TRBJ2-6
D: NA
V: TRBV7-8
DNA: TGTGCCAGCAGCTTCCACAGCGGCTCTGGGGCCAACGTCCTGACTTTC
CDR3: CASSFHSGSGANVLTF

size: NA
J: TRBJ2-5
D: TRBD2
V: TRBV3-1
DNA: TGTGCCAGTCAGACTAGCACTCAAGAGACCCAGTACTTC
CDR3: CASQTSTQETQYF

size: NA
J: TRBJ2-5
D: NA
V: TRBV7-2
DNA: TGTGCCAGCAGCTATATAGGGGTCCTACAAGAGACCCAGTACTTC
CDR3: CASSYIGVLQETQYF

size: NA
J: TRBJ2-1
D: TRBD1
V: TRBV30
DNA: TGTGCCTGGAGTGAGGGGGCAAGCTCCTACAATGAGCAGTTCTTC
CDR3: CAWSEGASSYNEQFF

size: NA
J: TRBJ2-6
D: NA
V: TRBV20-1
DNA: TGCAGTGCTAGAGATGTCAGGGAGGCTGGGGCCAACGTCCTGACTTTC
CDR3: CSARDVREAGANVLTF

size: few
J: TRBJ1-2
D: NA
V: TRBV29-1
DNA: TGCAGCGTGGGGAAGACAGGCGCCACCAACTATGGCTACACCTTC
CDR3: CSVGKTGATNYGYTF

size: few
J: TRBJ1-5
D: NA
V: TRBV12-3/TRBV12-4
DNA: TGTGCCAGCAGTTTATCCGCAGGCGGTCAGCCCCAGCATTTT
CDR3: CASSLSAGGQPQHF

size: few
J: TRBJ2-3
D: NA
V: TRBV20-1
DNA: TGCAGTGCTAGAGTAGGGGGGACTCCGTACACAGATACGCAGTATTTT
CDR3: CSARVGGTPYTDTQYF

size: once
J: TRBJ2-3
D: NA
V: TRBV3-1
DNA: TGTGCCAGCAGCCAAGCGATAAATACGCAGTATTTT
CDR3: CASSQAINTQYF

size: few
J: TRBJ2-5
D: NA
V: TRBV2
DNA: TGTGCCAGCAGTGAAGCGCTCGGATGGCAGGATCGCCAAGAGACCCAGTACTTC
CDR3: CASSEALGWQDRQETQYF

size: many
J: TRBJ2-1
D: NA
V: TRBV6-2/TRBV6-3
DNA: TGTGCCAGCAGTAGTCAGGGACGCGAGCAGTTCTTC
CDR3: CASSSQGREQFF

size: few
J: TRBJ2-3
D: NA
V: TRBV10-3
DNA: TGTGCCATCAGGGGCGGAGATACGCAGTATTTT
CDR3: CAIRGGDTQYF

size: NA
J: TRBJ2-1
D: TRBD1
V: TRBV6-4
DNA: TGTGCCAGCAGTAAACGGACAGGCGCCAATGAGCAGTTCTTC
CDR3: CASSKRTGANEQFF

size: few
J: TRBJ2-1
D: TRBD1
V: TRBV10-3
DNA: TGTGCCATCAGCCCCGGGACAGGGACAGATGATGAGCAGTTCTTC
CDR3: CAISPGTGTDDEQFF

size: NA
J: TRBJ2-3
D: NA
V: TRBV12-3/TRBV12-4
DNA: TGTGCCAGCAGCTTAAGGGTAGATGCGCAGTATTTT
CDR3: CASSLRVDAQYF

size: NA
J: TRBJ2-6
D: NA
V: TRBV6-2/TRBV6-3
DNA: TGTGCCAGCAGCGGGATCCCTGGGGCCAACGTCCTGACTTTC
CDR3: CASSGIPGANVLTF

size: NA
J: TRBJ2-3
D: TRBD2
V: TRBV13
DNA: TGTGCCAGCAGCCACAGGACTAGTACGGATACGCAGTATTTT
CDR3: CASSHRTSTDTQYF

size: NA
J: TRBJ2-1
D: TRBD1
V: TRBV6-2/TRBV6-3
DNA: TGTGCCAGCAGTGACGGGACAGCCCCGACCAATGAGCAGTTCTTC
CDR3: CASSDGTAPTNEQFF

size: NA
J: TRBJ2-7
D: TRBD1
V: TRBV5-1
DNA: TGCGCCAGCACTGACAGGGACACTCTCTCCTACGAGCAGTACTTC
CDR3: CASTDRDTLSYEQYF

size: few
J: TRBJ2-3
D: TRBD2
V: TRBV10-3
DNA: TGTGCCATCAGGACTAGCGGGGGGGCCGGTGATACGCAGTATTTT
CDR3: CAIRTSGGAGDTQYF

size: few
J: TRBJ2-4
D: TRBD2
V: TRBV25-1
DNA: TGTGCCAGCGGCTCTAGCGGGAGCAAGGTGCAGTACTTC
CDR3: CASGSSGSKVQYF

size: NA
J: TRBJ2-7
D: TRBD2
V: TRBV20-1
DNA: TGCAGTGCTGACCGGACTAGCAGAATCTACGAGCAGTACTTC
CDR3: CSADRTSRIYEQYF

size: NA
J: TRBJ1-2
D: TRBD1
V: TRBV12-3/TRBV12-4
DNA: TGTGCCAGCAGTTTAGCGCCGGGACAGCTCGGGTACACCTTC
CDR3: CASSLAPGQLGYTF

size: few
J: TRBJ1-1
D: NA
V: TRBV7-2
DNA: TGTGCCAGCAGCTTGTGGGGCGGAGTTGAAGCTTTCTTT
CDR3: CASSLWGGVEAFF

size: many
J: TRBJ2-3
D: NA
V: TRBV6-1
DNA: TGTGCCAGCAGTGGGAGTTTGACGCAGTATTTT
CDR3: CASSGSLTQYF

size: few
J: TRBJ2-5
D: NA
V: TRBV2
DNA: TGTGCCAGCAGTGAAGCAAGGCGGGGCTCCTACAATGAGCAGTACTTC
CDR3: CASSEARRGSYNEQYF

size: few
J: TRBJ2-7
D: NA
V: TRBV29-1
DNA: TGCAGCGTTGAAGATTTCGCAGGGAGCTCCTACGAGCAGTACTTC
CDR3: CSVEDFAGSSYEQYF

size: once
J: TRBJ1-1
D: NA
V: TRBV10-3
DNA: TGTGCCAGTAGTGTACTTGATGGGGCCTGGAACACTGAAGCTTTCTTT
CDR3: CASSVLDGAWNTEAFF

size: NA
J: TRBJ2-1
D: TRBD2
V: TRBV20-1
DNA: TGCAGTGCTCGGACGGTGCGGGGGGGGAATGAGCAGTTCTTC
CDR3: CSARTVRGGNEQFF

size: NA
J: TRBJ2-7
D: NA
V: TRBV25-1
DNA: TGTGCCAGCAGCCTCCTCCGGGACAAAGACTACGAGCAGTACTTC
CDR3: CASSLLRDKDYEQYF

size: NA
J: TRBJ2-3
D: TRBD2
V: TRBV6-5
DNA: TGTGCCAGCAGTTACTCTGGCGGGGGGGCAGATACGCAGTATTTT
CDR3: CASSYSGGGADTQYF

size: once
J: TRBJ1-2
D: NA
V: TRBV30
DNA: TGTGCCTGGACAGCACAGTTCTATGGCTACACCTTC
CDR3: CAWTAQFYGYTF

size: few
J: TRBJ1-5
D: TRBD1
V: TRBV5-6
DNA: TGTGCCAGCAGCTTCCTCACAGGGGGCGGAAATCAGCCCCAGCATTTT
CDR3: CASSFLTGGGNQPQHF

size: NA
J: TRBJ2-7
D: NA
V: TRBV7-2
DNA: TGTGCCAGCAGCTTAGCGCTTCTTGGGGGCTACGAGCAGTACTTC
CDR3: CASSLALLGGYEQYF

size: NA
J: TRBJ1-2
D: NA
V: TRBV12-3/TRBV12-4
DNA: TGTGCCAGCTCTCCAGGCCTCGGAGGCTACACCTTC
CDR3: CASSPGLGGYTF

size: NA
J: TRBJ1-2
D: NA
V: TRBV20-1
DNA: TGCAGTGCTCGGCCCAGGGTATTCGACACCTTC
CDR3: CSARPRVFDTF

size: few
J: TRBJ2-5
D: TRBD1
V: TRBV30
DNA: TGTGCCTGGAGCCCAACCGGACAGGACCAGTACTTC
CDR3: CAWSPTGQDQYF

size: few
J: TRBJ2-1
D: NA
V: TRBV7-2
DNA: TGTGCCAGCAGTAAGGCGTACGGGGCGGGATACAATGAGCAGTTCTTC
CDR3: CASSKAYGAGYNEQFF

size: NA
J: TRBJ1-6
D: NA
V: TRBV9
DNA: TGTGCCAGCAGCGTGACTGACAGCTCCTATAATTCACCCCTCCACTTT
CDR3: CASSVTDSSYNSPLHF

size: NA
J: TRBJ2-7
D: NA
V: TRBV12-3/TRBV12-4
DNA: TGTGCCAGCAGGCAACGTAGCGGTTTAGAGCAGTACTTC
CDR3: CASRQRSGLEQYF

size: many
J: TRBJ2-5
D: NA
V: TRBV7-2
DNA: TGTGCCAGCAGCTTATACGGGGAGACCCAGTACTTC
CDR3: CASSLYGETQYF